Each of the 20 T cell receptor beta chains below was sequenced from the same sample in a study of blood T cell repertoires in COVID-19. Clones were sequenced by immunoSEQ multiplex PCR, and TCRdb holds only the in-frame ones, with some missing. The repertoire includes about 220,000 clones, about 90% of them detected once, and roughly 2% sits in the top ten. Sequenced sample: peripheral blood. These receptors all come from a man between 35 and 55 years old with active or convalescent COVID-19.

The chain has TRBV19 and TRBJ2-1; maybe TRBD2 (5 bases). Trimming cost V 9 bases and J 8 bases, with 20 bases left between them. The length of the CDR3 is 14 residues. Germline-derived CDR1 and CDR2 are LNHDA and SQIVND (reference sequence). The CDR3 DNA is TGTGCCAGCGGATTTGAGGGTGGCGGCCATGAGCAGTTCTTC. Translated, it gives CASGFEGGGHEQFF.

The genes are TRBV29-1 and TRBJ1-1; tentative D call: TRBD1 (6 bases). The CDR3 has 15 residues. Germline lookup yields CDR1 SQVTM and CDR2 ANQGSEA. Trimming took 4 bases from V and 1 from J, leaving 16 bases between them. CDR3 sequence: CSVVLRMTGNTEAFF. CDR3 sequence (DNA): TGCAGCGTTGTTCTCCGTATGACAGGGAACACTGAAGCTTTCTTT.

The chain employs TRBV12-5 and TRBJ2-3, with 8 nucleotides matching TRBD2. Germline trimming cut 6 bases from V and 1 base from J; bases unmatched to any gene: 9. Germline CDR1 LGHNT, CDR2 FRNRAP. The CDR3 is 16 amino acids. The CDR3 loop reads CASGILAEGGTDTQYF. In nucleotides, the CDR3 is TGTGCTAGTGGCATACTAGCGGAGGGGGGCACAGATACGCAGTATTTT.

The rearrangement links TRBV7-8 to TRBJ1-5; D unresolved. This CDR3 contains 15 residues. V lost 5 bases, J lost 0 bases, and 11 bases lay in between. CDR1 is SGHVS and CDR2 is FQNEAQ in the germline V gene. The CDR3, as DNA: TGTGCCAGCAGCCCCGCGGACTTTAGCAATCAGCCCCAGCATTTT. This translates into CASSPADFSNQPQHF.

This sequence joins TRBV12-3 or TRBV12-4 and TRBJ1-3; D remains unclear. The length of the CDR3 is 10 residues. Trimming stripped 6 bases from V and 6 bases from J, with 3 bases between. The CDR3 loop reads CASSLNTIYF. Here the CDR3 DNA reads TGTGCCAGCAGCCTAAACACCATATATTTT.

The chain is built from TRBV29-1 and TRBJ2-3; TRBD1 agrees at 8 bases. Germline loops: CDR1 SQVTM, CDR2 ANQGSEA. This CDR3 contains 16 residues. V trimming: 0 bases; J trimming: 2 bases; junction bases outside the gene matches: 7. This chain's CDR3 is CSVEDPDRGPTDTQYF. The CDR3 DNA sequence: TGCAGCGTTGAAGACCCCGACAGGGGCCCCACAGATACGCAGTATTTT.

This clone has just one count. The gene calls are TRBV19 and TRBJ1-5, with a tentative D call TRBD1 (5 bases). The germline V and J ends were trimmed by 2 bases and 4 bases, with 12 bases remaining between them. Germline values: CDR1 LNHDA, CDR2 SQIVND (reference sequence). The CDR3 sequence is 15 residues long. The CDR3 nucleotides read TGTGCCAGTAGTATAAGGGGCGGCGCTAATCAGCCCCAGCATTTT. Encoded protein: CASSIRGGANQPQHF.

J is TRBJ1-1 and V is TRBV27; 10 nucleotides line up with TRBD1. The V gene end was trimmed by 6 bases and the J gene end by 1 base; junction bases not matched to a gene: 8. Germline lookup yields CDR1 MNHEY and CDR2 SMNVEV (reference sequence). The CDR3 has 16 residues. The CDR3 sequence is CASRAGTGVKNTEAFF. The CDR3 bases are TGTGCCAGCAGGGCCGGGACAGGGGTTAAGAACACTGAAGCTTTCTTT.

The V and J genes are TRBV27 and TRBJ1-6; 7 nucleotides match TRBD1. Germline CDR1 MNHEY, CDR2 SMNVEV (reference sequence). The CDR3 runs to 14 residues. The trim removed 6 bases at V and 9 bases at J, leaving 8 bases unmatched. CDR3 DNA: TGTGCCAGCAGGGTGGACAGGATGGCTTCACCCCTCCACTTT. It translates to CASRVDRMASPLHF.

The chain is built from TRBV19 and TRBJ2-2; D call uncertain. Germline V lookup: CDR1 LNHDA, CDR2 SQIVND (reference sequence). The CDR3 consists of 14 residues. V was cut by 7 bases and J by 3 bases, with 12 bases left in between. The CDR3 here is CASKMGSYTGELFF. DNA of the CDR3: TGTGCCAGTAAGATGGGCAGCTACACCGGGGAGCTGTTTTTT.

This clone was counted only a few times. The genes are TRBV6-5 and TRBJ1-5; D gene ambiguous. This CDR3 is built from 15 residues. The germline gives CDR1 MNHEY, CDR2 SVGAGI. V lost 6 bases and J lost 1, with 13 bases in between. The chain's CDR3 is CASRRAGLSNQPQHF. CDR3 nucleotide sequence: TGTGCCAGCAGACGGGCGGGGTTAAGCAATCAGCCCCAGCATTTT.

The chain has TRBV30 and TRBJ1-1; D is possibly TRBD1 (6 bases). The CDR3 contains 13 residues. The germline V gene has CDR1 GTSNPN and CDR2 SVGIG (reference sequence). The V gene lost 5 bases and the J gene lost 10 bases, with 20 bases spanning the gap. The CDR3 bases are TGTGCCTGGGTACCTTGGGACACCGAAGGAGCTTTCTTT. Residues: CAWVPWDTEGAFF.

This clone has only one observation. The rearrangement joins TRBV5-6 to TRBJ2-1; 8 bases are a match to TRBD2. The CDR3 length is 14 residues. Germline trimming cut 1 base from V and 11 bases from J; bases unmatched to any gene: 8. Germline V gene sequence: CDR1 SGHDT, CDR2 YYEEEE. The CDR3 nucleotides are TGTGCCAGCAGCTTGCTAGCGGGTTCCGAGAAGCAGTTCTTC. Translation gives CASSLLAGSEKQFF.

The V call is TRBV5-1, the J call TRBJ2-5, with 9 nucleotides matching TRBD2. Germline V gene lookup returns CDR1 SGHRS and CDR2 YFSETQ. The CDR3 consists of 14 residues. The trim removed 0 bases at V and 4 bases at J, leaving 1 base unmatched. In DNA form, the CDR3 reads TGCGCCAGCAGCTTGGGAGCGGGGGGAGAGACCCAGTACTTC. The encoded protein is CASSLGAGGETQYF.

This clone was recorded a few times. This chain uses TRBV19 with TRBJ1-2; D is perhaps TRBD1 (5 bases). Between the trimmed V and J ends, which lost 4 bases and 3 bases, there was a span of 9 bases. The germline V gene has CDR1 LNHDA and CDR2 SQIVND (reference sequence). The CDR3 extends over 13 amino acids. This CDR3 is CASSKAGDYGYTF. In nucleotides, the CDR3 is TGTGCCAGTAGTAAGGCGGGGGACTATGGCTACACCTTC.

This chain links TRBV27 with TRBJ2-5; possible D gene TRBD1, 6 bases. Trimming shortened V by 6 bases and J by 1 base, and 18 bases separated the two germline ends. Looked up from germline, CDR1 is MNHEY and CDR2 is SMNVEV (reference sequence). The CDR3 spans 16 residues. In nucleotides, the CDR3 is TGTGCCAGCAGGACATCGGACAGACGAAGCCAAGAGACCCAGTACTTC. Translating gives CASRTSDRRSQETQYF.

The chain links TRBV27 to TRBJ2-7; TRBD2 might be the D (6 bases). Germline CDR1 is MNHEY and CDR2 is SMNVEV (reference sequence). The CDR3 loop spans 16 amino acids. V was trimmed by 4 bases and J by 0 bases, leaving 16 bases between them. The CDR3, as DNA: TGTGCCAGCAGTTCCGGACAAGCGGGCCTCTCCTACGAGCAGTACTTC. Translated, it gives CASSSGQAGLSYEQYF.

The chain is built from TRBV28 and TRBJ2-3; D is uncertain. This CDR3 contains 11 residues. Trimming cost V 5 bases and J 6 bases, with 6 bases left between them. CDR1 and CDR2 from the germline V gene are MDHEN and SYDVKM. CDR3 sequence reads: CASSSEDTQYF. The CDR3 DNA sequence: TGTGCCAGCAGTAGTGAGGATACGCAGTATTTT.

The genes are TRBV19 and TRBJ1-2; perhaps TRBD1 as D (5 bases). This CDR3 spans 14 amino acids. CDR1 and CDR2 (germline): LNHDA, SQIVND (reference sequence). Deletions cut 4 bases from V and 7 bases from J, with 16 bases between. The CDR3 nucleotides read TGTGCCAGTAGTAAGGGGCAAAGGTCGGGTGGCTACACCTTC. Translated, it gives CASSKGQRSGGYTF.

This chain connects TRBV5-1 to TRBJ2-3; D is perhaps TRBD2 (5 bases). With 2 bases removed from V and 0 bases from J, the gap between germline ends came to 10 bases. Germline V lookup: CDR1 SGHRS, CDR2 YFSETQ. CDR3 length equals 15 residues. In DNA form, the CDR3 reads TGCGCCAGCAGCTTCAGCGGTTTTAGCACAGATACGCAGTATTTT. Translation: CASSFSGFSTDTQYF.